Presented here are 28 T cell receptor beta chains from one specimen sequenced in a study of shared clonotypes between healthy human individuals. CD8 cells regarded as naive lacked CD45RO, were positively chosen for CCR7, and omitted terminally differentiated effector memory CD45RA+ cells. Profiled with immunoSEQ multiplex PCR; TCRdb holds only in-frame clones, not every one. The data contain millions of clones, about 92% of them singletons. Sequencing was carried out using naive CD8+ T cells from PBMCs. These receptors came from a man aged 18 to 29 in good health. Some clones in this sample may be carry-over from other donors' samples.

Concerning this clone: This sample also contains other DNA sequences that code for the same CDR3. The chain employs TRBV29-1 and TRBJ1-5; a weak D match, TRBD1 (5 bases). The CDR3 covers 13 residues. The germline V and J ends were trimmed by 7 bases and 7 bases, with 17 bases remaining between them. Germline V CDR1 and CDR2: SQVTM, ANQGSEA. Here the CDR3 reads CSARAGEGQPQHF. The CDR3 coding sequence is TGCAGCGCCAGAGCGGGGGAAGGGCAGCCCCAGCATTTT.

This clone is a singleton in its sample. Other DNA sequences in this sample translate to the same CDR3. The chain couples TRBV4-3 to TRBJ2-1; 9 bases align to TRBD2. V shed 0 bases, J shed 2 bases, and the junction held 5 bases outside the gene matches. The CDR3 covers 17 residues. Per germline, CDR1 LGHNA and CDR2 YSLEER. The CDR3 bases are TGCGCCAGCAGCCAAGACGTCGAGCGGGAGGCCTACAATGAGCAGTTCTTC. It specifies CASSQDVEREAYNEQFF.

V gene TRBV7-9 combines with J gene TRBJ2-2; D gene uncertain. V was cut by 2 bases and J by 4 bases, with 14 bases left in between. The CDR3 is made up of 16 amino acids. Germline V CDR1 and CDR2: SEHNR, FQNEAQ (reference sequence). This CDR3 reads CASSLPQVTLTGELFF. The CDR3 bases are TGTGCCAGCAGCTTACCGCAGGTGACCCTCACCGGGGAGCTGTTTTTT. Supplemented by reference TRBV7-9 and TRBJ2-2, the full variable domain reads DTGVSQNPRHKITKRGQNVTFRCDPISEHNRLYWYRQTLGQGPEFLTYFQNEAQLEKSRLLSDRFSAERPKGSFSTLEIQRTEQGDSAMYLCASSLPQVTLTGELFFGEGSRLTVL.

The chain combines TRBV28 with TRBJ1-5; 8 bases are shared with TRBD1. From germline, CDR1 is MDHEN and CDR2 SYDVKM. The CDR3 covers 15 residues. Losses at the gene ends were 6 bases for V and 4 bases for J; bases not matched to a gene: 8. The CDR3 bases are TGTGCCAGCAGGCCCCCAGGGGGCTGGAATCAGCCCCAGCATTTT. Translating gives CASRPPGGWNQPQHF.

Remarks on this clone: Different DNA sequences within this sample yield the same CDR3. J is TRBJ2-3 and V is TRBV19; maybe TRBD1 (6 bases). Trimming stripped 2 bases from V and 1 base from J, with 7 bases between. The CDR3 sequence is 14 residues long. Germline V CDR1 and CDR2: LNHDA, SQIVND (reference sequence). CDR3 in amino acids: CASSIYRGTDTQYF. The CDR3 nucleotides read TGTGCCAGTAGTATATACAGGGGCACAGATACGCAGTATTTT.

The genes are TRBV27 and TRBJ1-2, with 7 bases identical to TRBD1. CDR1 and CDR2 from the germline V gene are MNHEY and SMNVEV (reference sequence). The CDR3 extends over 13 amino acids. Trimming cost V 2 bases and J 8 bases; bases outside gene matches: 5. The CDR3, as DNA: TGTGCCAGCAGTTTACAGACAGGGTACGGCTACACCTTC. Amino acid sequence: CASSLQTGYGYTF.

This sequence joins TRBV9 and TRBJ2-3; perhaps D is TRBD1 or TRBD2 (5 bases each). Trimming stripped 3 bases from V and 12 bases from J, with 17 bases between. Germline V gene data show CDR1 as SGDLS and CDR2 as YYNGEE. The CDR3 extends over 13 amino acids. CDR3 protein: CASSGRDVRPQYF. CDR3 DNA: TGTGCCAGCAGCGGAAGGGACGTCCGCCCCCAGTATTTT.

The chain recombines TRBV9 with TRBJ1-1; tentative D call: TRBD1 (6 bases). The CDR3 has 17 residues. Trimming removed 0 bases from V and 0 bases from J, with 15 bases in between. Germline V CDR1 and CDR2: SGDLS, YYNGEE. The DNA for the CDR3 is TGTGCCAGCAGCGTAGTGGGACACCCGACCATGAACACTGAAGCTTTCTTT. Encoded protein: CASSVVGHPTMNTEAFF. Based on the CDR3 plus reference TRBV9 and TRBJ1-1, the full variable domain is DSGVTQTPKHLITATGQRVTLRCSPRSGDLSVYWYQQSLDQGLQFLIQYYNGEERAKGNILERFSAQQFPDLHSELNLSSLELGDSALYFCASSVVGHPTMNTEAFFGQGTRLTVV.

The gene calls are TRBV15 and TRBJ2-1, with D possibly matching TRBD1 (5 bases). The germline V gene encodes CDR1 LNHNV and CDR2 YYDKDF (reference sequence). Trimming cost V 0 bases and J 3 bases, with 12 bases left between them. This CDR3 is built from 16 residues. CDR3 loop: CATSRDRLGLYNEQFF. CDR3 DNA sequence: TGTGCCACCAGCAGAGATCGTCTGGGGCTCTACAATGAGCAGTTCTTC.

The chain combines TRBV5-1 with TRBJ1-4; D unclear. V was trimmed by 5 bases and J by 5 bases, leaving 16 bases between them. CDR3 length: 15 residues. Germline V gene data show CDR1 as SGHRS and CDR2 as YFSETQ. The CDR3 coding sequence is TGCGCCAGCAGACCTTTCGTATCGATGAATGAAAAACTGTTTTTT. This sequence encodes CASRPFVSMNEKLFF.

The chain employs TRBV4-1 and TRBJ2-7, with D uncertain. Germline V gene lookup returns CDR1 MGHRA and CDR2 YSYEKL. Deletions cut 0 bases from V and 13 bases from J, with 13 bases between. CDR3 size: 12 residues. For the CDR3, the DNA is TGCGCCAGCAGCCAAGATAAGGTGACGGTCTACTTC. It translates to CASSQDKVTVYF.

The CDR3 sequence: CASSRFGTPIEQYF. The CDR3 bases are TGTGCCAGCTCACGGTTCGGGACGCCAATCGAGCAGTACTTC. The chain combines TRBV18 with TRBJ2-7; the D gene could be TRBD1 or TRBD2 (5 bases each). There are 14 residues in the CDR3. The V gene lost 4 bases and the J gene lost 6 bases, with 16 bases spanning the gap. Germline V gene lookup returns CDR1 KGHSH and CDR2 LQKENI.

The chain has TRBV7-2 and TRBJ1-4; D is undetermined. Trimming pared 4 bases from V and 3 bases from J, leaving 12 bases between. Per the germline V gene, CDR1 is SGHTA and CDR2 is FQGNSA. The CDR3 totals 15 residues. CDR3 nucleotides: TGTGCCAGCAGCTCGAATCGGGCCCCTAATGAAAAACTGTTTTTT. This sequence encodes CASSSNRAPNEKLFF. The whole variable domain, remainder taken from reference TRBV7-2 and TRBJ1-4, is GAGVSQSPSNKVTEKGKDVELRCDPISGHTALYWYRQSLGQGLEFLIYFQGNSAPDKSGLPSDRFSAERTGGSVSTLTIQRTQQEDSAVYLCASSSNRAPNEKLFFGSGTQLSVL.

This clone was seen once. This chain links TRBV2 with TRBJ2-3; D possibly corresponds to TRBD1 (6 bases). There are 13 residues in the CDR3. V shed 6 bases and J shed 2 bases, with 9 bases lying between them. CDR1 is SNHLY and CDR2 is FYNNEI in the germline V gene. In DNA form, the CDR3 reads TGTGCCAGCAGACGGACAGCCACAGATACGCAGTATTTT. Protein sequence: CASRRTATDTQYF.

The chain combines TRBV27 with TRBJ1-5; D perhaps matches TRBD1 (6 bases). CDR3 length: 14 amino acids. Trimming cost V 4 bases and J 6 bases, with 13 bases left between them. Germline CDR1 reads MNHEY; CDR2 reads SMNVEV (reference sequence). The CDR3 protein is CASSSGVSVQPQHF. The CDR3 DNA sequence: TGTGCCAGCAGTTCAGGGGTCTCCGTTCAGCCCCAGCATTTT.

The rearrangement joins TRBV29-1 to TRBJ1-2; D is unresolved. This CDR3 is built from 13 residues. Germline CDR1 reads SQVTM; CDR2 reads ANQGSEA. Trimming stripped 4 bases from V and 0 bases from J, with 9 bases between. The CDR3 sequence is CSVGVATNYGYTF. CDR3 bases: TGCAGCGTTGGGGTCGCTACTAACTATGGCTACACCTTC.

The V and J genes are TRBV29-1 and TRBJ2-1; the D call may be TRBD1 or TRBD2 (5 bases each). This CDR3 spans 15 amino acids. The germline CDR1 and CDR2 sequences are SQVTM and ANQGSEA. Trimming took 5 bases from V and 0 from J, leaving 14 bases between them. CDR3 sequence (DNA): TGCAGCGTTACCGAGGGACCGAGCTCCTACAATGAGCAGTTCTTC. Its protein is CSVTEGPSSYNEQFF.

The V call is TRBV27, the J call TRBJ2-2, with 8 bases fitting TRBD1. CDR1 is MNHEY and CDR2 is SMNVEV in the germline V gene (reference sequence). With V trimmed by 4 bases and J by 4 bases, 5 bases remained unmatched. CDR3 length equals 15 residues. DNA for the CDR3: TGTGCCAGCAGTTCCCGGACAGGGTCCACCGGGGAGCTGTTTTTT. Encoded protein: CASSSRTGSTGELFF.

The chain uses TRBV15 and TRBJ2-7, with D unresolved. The CDR3 extends over 13 amino acids. Germline CDR1 LNHNV, CDR2 YYDKDF (reference sequence). V was shortened by 5 bases and J by 5 bases, with 13 bases between the two germline ends. CDR3 region: CATSPRARDEQYF. As DNA, the CDR3 is TGTGCCACCAGCCCCCGGGCCCGGGACGAGCAGTACTTC.

The chain recombines TRBV4-1 with TRBJ2-2, with a possible D match to TRBD2 (5 bases). V was clipped by 4 bases and J by 7 bases, with 16 bases between them. Germline CDR1 and CDR2: MGHRA and YSYEKL. The CDR3 sequence is 15 residues long. As DNA, the CDR3 is TGCGCCAGCAGCCGCCTTGAGGGTTACGACGGGGAGCTGTTTTTT. Its translation: CASSRLEGYDGELFF.

The genes are TRBV27 and TRBJ1-1, with D unresolved. Germline V lookup: CDR1 MNHEY, CDR2 SMNVEV (reference sequence). CDR3 length: 16 amino acids. V gave up 1 base and J gave up 2 bases, with 14 bases separating them. CDR3 sequence (DNA): TGTGCCAGCAGTTTATGGCCCGCAGGTGTTAACACTGAAGCTTTCTTT. It yields the protein CASSLWPAGVNTEAFF.

The CDR3 nucleotides read TGTGCCAGCAGCCAAGGCTGGACTATGCATCAGTTCTTC. Translating gives CASSQGWTMHQFF. The chain has TRBV14 and TRBJ2-1, with a possible D match to TRBD2 (6 bases). The germline gives CDR1 SGHDN, CDR2 FVKESK. With 1 base removed from V and 13 bases from J, the gap between germline ends came to 14 bases. CDR3 length: 13 amino acids.

The chain has TRBV6-1 and TRBJ1-5; 7 bases are shared with TRBD1. The CDR3 runs to 14 residues. The V segment lost 11 bases and the J segment 6 bases; nucleotides outside the gene matches: 13. Germline loops: CDR1 MNHNS, CDR2 SASEGT. CDR3 DNA sequence: TGTGCCGGTGGGGCTAGGGGGCGCGGTCAGCCCCAGCATTTT. Translation gives CAGGARGRGQPQHF.

A word on this clone: Other DNA sequences in this specimen translate into the identical CDR3. The chain combines TRBV9 with TRBJ2-7; 12 nucleotides align to TRBD2. This CDR3 is built from 15 residues. V trimming: 4 bases; J trimming: 3 bases; junction bases outside the gene matches: 5. Germline V gene data show CDR1 as SGDLS and CDR2 as YYNGEE. The CDR3 coding sequence is TGTGCCAGCAGCCCGGGGACTAGCGGGTTCTACGAGCAGTACTTC. This sequence encodes CASSPGTSGFYEQYF.

The V and J genes are TRBV6-5 and TRBJ2-5, with 8 positions matching TRBD1. The DNA end is a closer match to TRBJ2-7, so the J assignment may be wrong. CDR3 length: 14 residues. The germline V gene encodes CDR1 MNHEY and CDR2 SVGAGI. CDR3 nucleotides: TGTGCCAGCAGGGGACAGGTGGGGACCTACGAGCAGTACTTC. Its translation: CASRGQVGTYEQYF.

This chain uses TRBV14 with TRBJ2-1; 9 nucleotides line up with TRBD1. Looked up from germline, CDR1 is SGHDN and CDR2 is FVKESK. This CDR3 comprises 15 residues. V lost 5 bases and J lost 7; bases outside the gene matches: 9. The CDR3 nucleotides are TGTGCCAGCAGCAGGTACAGGGGGCCTATAAATGAGCAGTTCTTC. This translates into CASSRYRGPINEQFF. The full variable domain, with the rest looked up from reference TRBV14 and TRBJ2-1, is EAGVTQFPSHSVIEKGQTVTLRCDPISGHDNLYWYRRVMGKEIKFLLHFVKESKQDESGMPNNRFLAERTGGTYSTLKVQPAELEDSGVYFCASSRYRGPINEQFFGPGTRLTVL.

The rearrangement links TRBV4-3 to TRBJ2-7; a weak D match, TRBD1 (5 bases). V dropped 1 base and J dropped 2 bases, with 12 bases sitting between them. The CDR3 consists of 15 residues. The germline CDR1 and CDR2 sequences are LGHNA and YSLEER. CDR3 nucleotide sequence: TGCGCCAGCAGCCAAGTATGGGGCCTTACCTACGAGCAGTACTTC. Amino acids: CASSQVWGLTYEQYF.

On this clone itself: Other DNA sequences within the sample encode an identical CDR3. This chain's CDR3 is CASSPLAGGYNEQFF. Here the CDR3 DNA reads TGTGCCAGTAGTCCGCTAGCGGGAGGCTACAATGAGCAGTTCTTC. The V call is TRBV19, the J call TRBJ2-1; 11 bases fit TRBD2. This CDR3 is built from 15 residues. J gave up 3 bases and V 5 bases, and 3 bases lay outside the gene matches. The germline CDR1 and CDR2 sequences are LNHDA and SQIVND (reference sequence).